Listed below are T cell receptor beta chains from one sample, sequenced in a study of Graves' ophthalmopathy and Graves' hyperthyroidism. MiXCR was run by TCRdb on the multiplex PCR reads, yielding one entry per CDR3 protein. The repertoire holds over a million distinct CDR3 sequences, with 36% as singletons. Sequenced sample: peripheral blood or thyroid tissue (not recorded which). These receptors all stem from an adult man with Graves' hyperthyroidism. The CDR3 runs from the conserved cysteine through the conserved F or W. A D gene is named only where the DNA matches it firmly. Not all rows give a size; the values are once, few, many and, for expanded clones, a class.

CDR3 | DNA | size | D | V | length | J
CASSHASGGITGELFF | TGTGCCAGCAGCCATGCTAGCGGGGGAATCACCGGGGAGCTGTTTTTT | - | TRBD2 | TRBV7-2 | 16 | TRBJ2-2
CSARDLNRGDSNQPQHF | TGCAGTGCTAGAGATCTAAACAGGGGGGATAGCAATCAGCCCCAGCATTTT | - | TRBD1 | TRBV20-1 | 17 | TRBJ1-5
CASSLGWQGSEKLFF | TGTGCCAGCAGCTTAGGGTGGCAGGGGAGTGAAAAACTGTTTTTT | many | - | TRBV7-8 | 15 | TRBJ1-4
CASSPDPYYGYTF | TGTGCCAGCAGTCCTGACCCGTACTATGGCTACACCTTC | many | - | TRBV7-9 | 13 | TRBJ1-2
CASSPSQGVDYGYTF | TGTGCCAGCAGCCCGTCGCAGGGAGTCGACTATGGCTACACCTTC | few | - | TRBV5-8 | 15 | TRBJ1-2
CASSGSWTGGTEAFF | TGTGCCAGCAGTGGTAGTTGGACAGGGGGCACTGAAGCTTTCTTT | many | TRBD1 | TRBV2 | 15 | TRBJ1-1
CASSPQRVETQYF | TGTGCCAGCAGCCCCCAGCGGGTTGAGACCCAGTACTTC | many | - | TRBV7-8 | 13 | TRBJ2-5
CASSPGRYQPQHF | TGTGCCAGCTCACCGGGGAGATATCAGCCCCAGCATTTT | - | - | TRBV18 | 13 | TRBJ1-5
CASSEPDRGPETQYF | TGCGCCAGCAGCGAACCTGACAGGGGGCCGGAGACCCAGTACTTC | many | TRBD1 | TRBV5-1 | 15 | TRBJ2-5
CATSRELAGRTSSYEQYF | TGTGCCACCAGCAGAGAATTAGCGGGACGGACATCCTCCTACGAGCAGTACTTC | many | TRBD2 | TRBV15 | 18 | TRBJ2-7
CASSLGVAGDSPYEQYF | TGTGCCAGCAGCTTGGGTGTCGCGGGAGACTCTCCCTACGAGCAGTACTTC | - | TRBD2 | TRBV5-4 | 17 | TRBJ2-7
CATSDGAGGVWQPQHF | TGTGCCACCAGTGATGGGGCAGGAGGCGTGTGGCAGCCCCAGCATTTT | many | - | TRBV24-1 | 16 | TRBJ1-5
CASRDRGLSGVNVLTF | TGCGCCAGCCGGGACAGGGGCCTCTCTGGGGTCAACGTCCTGACTTTC | - | TRBD1 | TRBV5-1 | 16 | TRBJ2-6
CASSYEEGQPQHF | TGTGCCAGCAGCTACGAGGAGGGTCAGCCCCAGCATTTT | once | - | TRBV6-5 | 13 | TRBJ1-5
CASIKGTSGRVETQYF | TGTGCCAGCATCAAGGGGACTAGCGGGAGGGTGGAGACCCAGTACTTC | few | TRBD2 | TRBV6-1 | 16 | TRBJ2-5
CASSPGTGSTDTQYF | TGTGCCAGCAGCCCAGGGACGGGAAGCACAGATACGCAGTATTTT | - | - | TRBV7-9 | 15 | TRBJ2-3
CSVQVGGRQYF | TGCAGCGTTCAGGTGGGGGGGAGGCAGTACTTC | few | TRBD2 | TRBV29-1 | 11 | TRBJ2-7
CASSVVDSTDTQYF | TGTGCCAGCAGCGTAGTCGACAGCACAGATACGCAGTATTTT | - | - | TRBV25-1 | 14 | TRBJ2-3
CSVDKYTQYF | TGCAGCGTTGATAAGTATACGCAGTATTTT | few | - | TRBV29-1 | 10 | TRBJ2-3
CASSLRGGGPYEQYF | TGTGCCAGCAGCTTGCGAGGGGGTGGACCCTACGAGCAGTACTTC | many | - | TRBV7-3 | 15 | TRBJ2-7
CSARQGLDKDGYTF | TGCAGCGCCCGACAGGGGTTGGACAAGGATGGCTACACCTTC | many | TRBD1 | TRBV29-1 | 14 | TRBJ1-2
CASTAAYYGYTF | TGTGCCAGCACCGCAGCTTACTATGGCTACACCTTC | - | - | TRBV2 | 12 | TRBJ1-2
CASSRQGGEQYF | TGTGCCAGTAGTAGGCAGGGCGGCGAGCAGTACTTC | many | - | TRBV28 | 12 | TRBJ2-7
CSVSGQGIVEQYF | TGCAGCGTTTCTGGACAGGGGATTGTCGAGCAGTACTTC | many | TRBD1 | TRBV29-1 | 13 | TRBJ2-7
CASGALNTEAFF | TGTGCCAGCGGGGCCTTGAACACTGAAGCTTTCTTT | - | - | TRBV6-5 | 12 | TRBJ1-1
CSVEDGSARQFF | TGCAGCGTTGAAGATGGATCGGCACGGCAGTTCTTC | - | - | TRBV29-1 | 12 | TRBJ2-1
CASSPGPGTGGRPYPTREQYF | TGTGCCAGCAGCCCTGGACCCGGGACAGGAGGTCGTCCGTACCCTACGCGCGAGCAGTACTTC | - | TRBD1 | TRBV7-6 | 21 | TRBJ2-7
CATSIRGWGDTEAFF | TGTGCCACCAGCATCAGGGGATGGGGGGACACTGAAGCTTTCTTT | many | - | TRBV15 | 15 | TRBJ1-1
CASLTGDYGYTF | TGCGCCAGCCTGACAGGGGACTATGGCTACACCTTC | many | TRBD1 | TRBV10-2 | 12 | TRBJ1-2
CASSYVPDTEAFF | TGTGCCAGCAGTTACGTCCCCGACACTGAAGCTTTCTTT | - | - | TRBV6-6 | 13 | TRBJ1-1
CASSQGAGIDSPLHF | TGTGCCAGCAGTCAAGGGGCGGGGATCGATTCACCCCTCCACTTT | few | - | TRBV7-9 | 15 | TRBJ1-6
CASSPLRDTEAFF | TGTGCCAGCAGCCCCCTCCGGGACACTGAAGCTTTCTTT | many | - | TRBV12-3/TRBV12-4 | 13 | TRBJ1-1
CAIRGDIGTGVGYTF | TGTGCCATCCGGGGAGACATAGGAACGGGCGTTGGCTACACCTTC | few | - | TRBV10-3 | 15 | TRBJ1-2
CSAQAQNTGELFF | TGCAGTGCCCAGGCCCAGAACACCGGGGAGCTGTTTTTT | many | - | TRBV20-1 | 13 | TRBJ2-2
CASTPLGQGAREQYF | TGTGCCAGCACGCCACTCGGGCAGGGGGCCCGAGAGCAGTACTTC | few | TRBD1 | TRBV10-3 | 15 | TRBJ2-7
CASSYIWVTEAFF | TGTGCCAGCAGTTACATCTGGGTCACTGAAGCTTTCTTT | few | - | TRBV6-2/TRBV6-3 | 13 | TRBJ1-1
CASRGTEDGYTF | TGTGCCAGCAGGGGGACAGAAGATGGCTACACCTTC | - | TRBD1 | TRBV12-3/TRBV12-4 | 12 | TRBJ1-2
CSASGDRGIGQPQHF | TGCAGTGCTAGTGGGGACAGGGGAATAGGACAGCCCCAGCATTTT | many | TRBD1 | TRBV20-1 | 15 | TRBJ1-5
CSGGTAGNTIYF | TGCAGCGGCGGGACAGCTGGAAACACCATATATTTT | many | TRBD1 | TRBV29-1 | 12 | TRBJ1-3
CASSQDSAVRVREQYF | TGCGCCAGCAGCCAAGATTCGGCGGTAAGGGTTCGGGAGCAGTACTTC | once | - | TRBV4-3 | 16 | TRBJ2-7
CASTPGRGIYGYTF | TGCGCCAGCACTCCGGGACGGGGGATTTATGGCTACACCTTC | - | - | TRBV5-1 | 14 | TRBJ1-2
CASSRLDEKLFF | TGTGCCAGCAGCCGTCTAGATGAAAAACTGTTTTTT | many | - | TRBV5-8 | 12 | TRBJ1-4
CSVEDQRGDTIYF | TGCAGCGTCGAGGACCAGAGGGGGGACACCATATATTTT | - | - | TRBV29-1 | 13 | TRBJ1-3
CASRKGSGANVLTF | TGTGCCAGCAGAAAGGGGTCCGGGGCCAACGTCCTGACTTTC | - | - | TRBV7-8 | 14 | TRBJ2-6
CASRFQPGQGSFLLFF | TGCGCCAGCAGATTCCAACCGGGACAGGGTTCTTTTTTGCTGTTTTTT | - | TRBD1 | TRBV5-1 | 16 | TRBJ2-2
CATSDYGLAGLDTQYF | TGTGCCACCAGTGATTACGGACTAGCGGGCCTAGATACGCAGTATTTT | - | TRBD2 | TRBV24-1 | 16 | TRBJ2-3
CSGSGAYGYTF | TGCAGCGGCAGTGGGGCCTATGGCTACACCTTC | - | - | TRBV29-1 | 11 | TRBJ1-2
CASSPRTGQGTQYF | TGTGCCAGTAGCCCGCGGACAGGACAAGGGACCCAGTACTTC | few | TRBD1 | TRBV19 | 14 | TRBJ2-5